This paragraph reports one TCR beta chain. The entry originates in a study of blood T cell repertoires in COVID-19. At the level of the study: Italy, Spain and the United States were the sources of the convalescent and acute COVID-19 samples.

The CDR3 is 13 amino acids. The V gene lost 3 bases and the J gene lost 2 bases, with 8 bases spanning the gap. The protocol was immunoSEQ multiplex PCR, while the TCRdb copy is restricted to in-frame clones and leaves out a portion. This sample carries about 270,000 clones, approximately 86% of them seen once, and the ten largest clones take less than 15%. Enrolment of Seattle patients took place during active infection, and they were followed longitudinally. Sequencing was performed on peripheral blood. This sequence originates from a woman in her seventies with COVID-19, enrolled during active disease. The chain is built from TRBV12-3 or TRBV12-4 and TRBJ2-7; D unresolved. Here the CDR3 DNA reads TGTGCCAGCAGTTTGGCAGGCCCCTACGAGCAGTACTTC. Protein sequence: CASSLAGPYEQYF.